The 12 T cell receptor beta chains below come from one sample, sequenced in a study of blood T cell repertoires in COVID-19. The table came from immunoSEQ multiplex PCR; TCRdb's copy has only in-frame clones and leaves some out. The sample yields roughly 99,000 clones, approximately 81% seen once. Sequencing input: peripheral blood. The receptor set was obtained from a human donor in a cohort sampled during active COVID-19.

A single count supports this clone. The CDR3 bases are TGTGCCAGCAGCATTGGGAGGCCAAGCACAGATACGCAGTATTTT. Encoded protein: CASSIGRPSTDTQYF. This sequence joins TRBV9 and TRBJ2-3; the D gene is possibly TRBD2 (6 bases). Germline CDR1 is SGDLS and CDR2 is YYNGEE. The V gene lost 4 bases and the J gene lost 0 bases, with 12 bases spanning the gap. The CDR3 covers 15 residues. The full variable domain, in which reference TRBV9 and TRBJ2-3 provide the parts outside the CDR3, is DSGVTQTPKHLITATGQRVTLRCSPRSGDLSVYWYQQSLDQGLQFLIQYYNGEERAKGNILERFSAQQFPDLHSELNLSSLELGDSALYFCASSIGRPSTDTQYFGPGTRLTVL.

The rearrangement uses TRBV5-5 and TRBJ1-5, with D unresolved. The CDR3 is 15 residues long. Trimming removed 4 bases at V and 6 bases at J, with 17 bases between. The germline gives CDR1 SGHKS, CDR2 YYEKEE (reference sequence). The CDR3 DNA follows: TGTGCCAGCAGCCATGAGGGCCTCCGAGGTCAGCCCCAGCATTTT. Its translation: CASSHEGLRGQPQHF. Complete variable domain (other parts from reference TRBV5-5 and TRBJ1-5): DAGVTQSPTHLIKTRGQQVTLRCSPISGHKSVSWYQQVLGQGPQFIFQYYEKEERGRGNFPDRFSARQFPNYSSELNVNALLLGDSALYLCASSHEGLRGQPQHFGDGTRLSIL.

This chain joins TRBV4-3 and TRBJ2-3; D unresolved. CDR1 LGHNA and CDR2 YSLEER come from the germline V gene. V lost 0 bases, J lost 6 bases, and 13 bases lay in between. This CDR3 region has 15 residues. The CDR3 sequence: CASSQDFPPRDTQYF. DNA of the CDR3: TGCGCCAGCAGCCAAGATTTCCCCCCTCGGGATACGCAGTATTTT.

This clone has a handful of counts. This chain uses TRBV4-1 with TRBJ2-6; weak D call: TRBD2 (5 bases). The V and J ends lost 3 bases and 0 bases respectively, with 6 bases between them. CDR3 length: 15 amino acids. CDR1 is MGHRA, CDR2 YSYEKL, per germline. CDR3 amino acids: CASSQGSSGANVLTF. CDR3 DNA sequence: TGCGCCAGCAGCCAGGGGAGCTCTGGGGCCAACGTCCTGACTTTC.

This clone was picked up a small number of times. The CDR3 protein is CAWSTTDRGIYYGYTF. The CDR3 nucleotides are TGTGCCTGGAGTACAACGGACAGGGGAATCTACTATGGCTACACCTTC. The chain combines TRBV30 with TRBJ1-2; TRBD1 matches at 9 bases. Germline CDR1 is GTSNPN and CDR2 is SVGIG (reference sequence). The J segment lost 3 bases and the V segment lost 2 bases, leaving 10 bases of the junction unmatched. The CDR3 loop spans 16 amino acids.

The chain joins TRBV28 to TRBJ1-5, with 8 nucleotides matching TRBD1. The CDR3 consists of 15 residues. The V gene's germline CDR1 is MDHEN and CDR2 SYDVKM. The junction had 7 bases not matched to a gene; V was cut back by 3 bases and J by 6 bases. CDR3: CASSFSGQGGQPQHF. The CDR3 DNA follows: TGTGCCAGCAGTTTTAGCGGACAGGGTGGTCAGCCCCAGCATTTT.

DNA of the CDR3: TGTGTTTCGCAAAAGAGAGTACCGAACACCGGGGAGCTGTTTTTT. As protein: CVSQKRVPNTGELFF. The gene calls are TRBV27 and TRBJ2-2; D gene ambiguous. Germline V lookup: CDR1 MNHEY, CDR2 SMNVEV (reference sequence). This CDR3 is 15 amino acids long.

The chain has TRBV23-1 and TRBJ1-1, with 7 bases aligning to TRBD1. TRBV23-1 is an ORF; its function is uncertain. The CDR3 is 24 amino acids. The V and J ends lost 0 bases and 4 bases, in that order; junction bases with no gene match: 32. The CDR3 reads CASSQSYPPRDSSNTPLISTEAFF. CDR3 sequence (DNA): TGCGCCAGCAGTCAATCTTACCCTCCCCGGGACAGCTCCAATACCCCTCTAATAAGCACTGAAGCTTTCTTT.

This clone came up a few times. The V and J genes are TRBV27 and TRBJ1-1; no clear D gene. CDR3 length: 12 amino acids. Trimming cost V 2 bases and J 8 bases, with 9 bases left between them. CDR1 and CDR2 (germline): MNHEY, SMNVEV (reference sequence). The CDR3 DNA reads TGTGCCAGCAGTTTAGTACCAGGAGAAGCTTTCTTT. Protein sequence: CASSLVPGEAFF.

V and J are TRBV5-5 and TRBJ1-5; D call uncertain. Germline CDR1 SGHKS, CDR2 YYEKEE (reference sequence). The CDR3 has 13 residues. V was trimmed by 3 bases and J by 3 bases, leaving 7 bases between them. As DNA, the CDR3 is TGTGCCAGCAGCTGGCTTTACAATCAGCCCCAGCATTTT. Protein product: CASSWLYNQPQHF.

The CDR3 coding sequence is TGTGCCTGGCGGGGGACTCGCGGGAGGGGGGAGCAGTACTTC. Amino acid sequence: CAWRGTRGRGEQYF. The chain is built from TRBV30 and TRBJ2-7; 9 nucleotides agree with TRBD2. CDR3 length: 14 residues. V lost 5 bases to trimming and J lost 7 bases; unmatched junction nucleotides: 12. Germline lookup yields CDR1 GTSNPN and CDR2 SVGIG (reference sequence). Full variable domain (outside the CDR3, taken from reference TRBV30 and TRBJ2-7): SQTIHQWPATLVQPVGSPLSLECTVEGTSNPNLYWYRQAAGRGLQLLFYSVGIGQISSEVPQNLSASRPQDRQFILSSKKLLLSDSGFYLCAWRGTRGRGEQYFGPGTRLTVT.

The V call is TRBV3-1 (or the pseudogene TRBV3-2), the J call TRBJ1-2, with TRBD1 as a possible D gene (5 bases). The germline V and J ends were trimmed by 1 base and 5 bases, with 17 bases remaining between them. The CDR3 contains 16 residues. Germline CDR1 and CDR2: LGHDT and YNNKEL (reference sequence). The CDR3 DNA sequence: TGTGCCAGCAGCCAAGGAAGGCAGGGACTTGAATATGGCTACACCTTC. Residues: CASSQGRQGLEYGYTF.